This T cell receptor (beta chain) was captured in a study of blood T cells in healthy people across ages. Study at large: About one barcoded beta molecule was captured per two T cells (by template switching).

Combining a sample-barcoded 5' primer with a J-beta primer mix, a second PCR ran for roughly 7 to 11 cycles. Each cDNA molecule received a tag from a template-switch adaptor that had 12 random nucleotides. TCRdb re-derived calls from the 5' RACE reads in MiXCR, one entry per CDR3 protein. The sample has 2 million or so distinct CDR3 sequences; around half are singletons. V was shortened by 5 bases and J by 1 base, with 12 bases between the two germline ends. The CDR3 runs to 15 residues. Germline CDR1 is MNHEY and CDR2 is SVGAGI. Input material: blood. The V gene is TRBV6-5, the J gene TRBJ2-4; D remains unclear. The sequence derives from a woman aged 40 to 50 in good health. CDR3 nucleotides: TGTGCCAGCAGTCCAGGTGATTTGGCCAAAAACATTCAGTACTTC. Translated, it gives CASSPGDLAKNIQYF.